Detailed here is one T cell receptor beta chain. Its specificity is not known. This sample is drawn from a study of T-cell reconstitution after alpha-beta-depleted transplantation in children. Researchers prepared the TCRbeta library using unique molecular identifiers, the study reports. TCRdb re-analysed the PCR reads in MiXCR, keeping a single row per CDR3 protein. The sample carries 400,000 to 450,000 distinct CDR3 sequences, about 45% recorded once. The CDR3 is 21 amino acids. With 0 bases removed from V and 0 bases from J, the gap between germline ends came to 24 bases. Regarding the study as a whole: The main origin of T-cell counts and diversity one year after transplant was newly produced T cells. Day-60 TCRbeta diversity that was high in some patients was derived from surviving recipient T cells and thymic progenitors.

This chain joins TRBV6-7 and TRBJ2-1, with D unresolved. TRBV6-7 is treated as an ORF (open reading frame) with a function not yet certain. Sequenced here: PBMCs, sampled before TCRalphabeta/CD19-depleted stem cell transplant. The sequence came from a girl under 10 years old with aplastic anemia, due to receive a stem cell transplant. CDR3 loop: CASSYSDSGRNRPSSYNEQFF. DNA of the CDR3: TGTGCCAGCAGTTACTCAGATTCAGGACGCAACCGTCCCAGCTCCTACAATGAGCAGTTCTTC.